The clone carrying this T cell receptor beta chain appeared once. The data originate from a study of Ad26.COV2.S vaccination and SARS-CoV-2 variants. The treatment was: some 19 received Ad26.COV2.S at low or high dose, single or two shots; roughly 5 received placebo; per-sample allocation not given. Specimen acquisition occurred on day 63 following the initial vaccine or placebo injection. The individual, an adult aged 18-55 years, was a donor in Boston. The CDR3 is 17 amino acids. Germline V lookup: CDR1 LNHDA, CDR2 SQIVND (reference sequence). Trimming removed 7 bases from V and 0 bases from J; junction bases left unmatched: 9. The data were produced by immunoSEQ multiplex PCR, yet TCRdb's version contains in-frame clones alone and is incomplete. The profile shows approximately 300,000 clones, 86% of them singletons.

V is TRBV19 and J is TRBJ2-2; 9 bases agree with TRBD2. The sequence was collected from a person aged 18-60 years who received the Ad26.COV2.S COVID-19 vaccine or a placebo. The sequencing here drew on peripheral blood, taken in a trial of Ad26.COV2.S vaccine versus placebo. CDR3 loop: CASNKVAGVANTGELFF. CDR3 bases: TGTGCCAGTAACAAAGTAGCGGGGGTCGCGAACACCGGGGAGCTGTTTTTT.